This TCR beta chain was identified in a study of hypomethylating agent response in myelodysplastic syndrome. On the study more broadly: Either azacitidine (about 75% of the 11) or decitabine (3 of 11) was given. The myelodysplastic syndrome patients comprised 9 men and a couple of women. Four or five patients were non-responders, while roughly 6 showed complete response or hematologic improvement.

Findings of the study overall: Only roughly ten patients were analyzed in this small cohort.

The CDR3 extends over 14 amino acids. CDR1 is SGHRS, CDR2 YFSETQ, per germline. The V end was cut by 5 bases, the J end by 0 bases, with 8 bases between. This table comes from immunoSEQ multiplex PCR, and its TCRdb copy is limited to in-frame clones, with some not included. The data show some 1,700 clones, 70% to 90% seen once. As to this clone: Its antigen is not known.

The chain uses TRBV5-1 and TRBJ1-4; no firm D call. Material: bone marrow, obtained before or after starting hypomethylating agent treatment for myelodysplastic syndrome (not recorded which). This sequence originates from a human donor with myelodysplastic syndrome. The CDR3 sequence is CASRSTPTNEKLFF. In DNA, the CDR3 is TGCGCCAGCAGAAGCACCCCAACTAATGAAAAACTGTTTTTT.